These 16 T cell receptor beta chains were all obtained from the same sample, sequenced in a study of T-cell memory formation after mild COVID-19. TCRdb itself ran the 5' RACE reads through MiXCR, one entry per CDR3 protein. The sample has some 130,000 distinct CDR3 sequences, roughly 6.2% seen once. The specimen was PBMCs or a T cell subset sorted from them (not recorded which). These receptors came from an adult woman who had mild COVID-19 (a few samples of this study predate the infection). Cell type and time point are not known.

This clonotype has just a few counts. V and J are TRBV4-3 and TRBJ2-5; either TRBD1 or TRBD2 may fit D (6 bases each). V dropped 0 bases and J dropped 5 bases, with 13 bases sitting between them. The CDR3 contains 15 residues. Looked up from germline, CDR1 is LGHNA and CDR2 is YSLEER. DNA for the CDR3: TGCGCCAGCAGCCAAGAGCCGGGGGCGTGGGAGACCCAGTACTTC. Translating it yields CASSQEPGAWETQYF.

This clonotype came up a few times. The CDR3 region is CASSLAQEAFF. CDR3 in DNA: TGTGCCAGCAGCCTCGCCCAGGAAGCTTTCTTT. V gene TRBV3-1 combines with J gene TRBJ1-1; D gene unclear. This CDR3 is 11 amino acids long. The germline CDR1 and CDR2 sequences are LGHDT and YNNKEL (reference sequence). The V end lost 4 bases, the J end lost 8 bases, and 8 bases lay between the germline ends.

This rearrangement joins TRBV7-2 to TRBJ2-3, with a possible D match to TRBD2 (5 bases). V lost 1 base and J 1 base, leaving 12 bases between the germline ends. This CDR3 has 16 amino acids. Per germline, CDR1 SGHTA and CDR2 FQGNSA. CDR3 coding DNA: TGTGCCAGCAGCTTAGGACTAAGCGGACGCACAGATACGCAGTATTTT. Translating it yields CASSLGLSGRTDTQYF.

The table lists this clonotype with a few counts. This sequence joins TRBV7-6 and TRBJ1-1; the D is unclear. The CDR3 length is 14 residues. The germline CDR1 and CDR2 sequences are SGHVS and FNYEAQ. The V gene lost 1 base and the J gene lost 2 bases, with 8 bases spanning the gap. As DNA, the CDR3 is TGTGCCAGCAGCTTAGAGGCGCATAACACTGAAGCTTTCTTT. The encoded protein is CASSLEAHNTEAFF.

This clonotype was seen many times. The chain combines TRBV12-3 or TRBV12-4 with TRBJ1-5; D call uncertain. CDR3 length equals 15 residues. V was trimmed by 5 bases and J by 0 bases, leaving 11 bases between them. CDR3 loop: CASSREVLSNQPQHF. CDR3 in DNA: TGTGCCAGCAGTCGGGAGGTCCTTAGCAATCAGCCCCAGCATTTT.

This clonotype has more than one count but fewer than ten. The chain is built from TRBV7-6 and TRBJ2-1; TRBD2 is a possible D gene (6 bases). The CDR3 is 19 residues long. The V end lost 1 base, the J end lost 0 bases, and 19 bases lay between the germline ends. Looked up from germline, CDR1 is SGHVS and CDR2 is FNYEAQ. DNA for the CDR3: TGTGCCAGCAGCTTAGATCGATTAGAGGGAGGTGACTCCTACAATGAGCAGTTCTTC. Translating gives CASSLDRLEGGDSYNEQFF.

In DNA form, the CDR3 reads TGTGCCAGCAGTTACCCTCCAGGTAAAGGGATAACCTACGAGCAGTACTTC. Amino acids: CASSYPPGKGITYEQYF. The J gene is TRBJ2-7, the V gene TRBV6-2 or TRBV6-3, with no clear D. Trimming stripped 2 bases from V and 2 bases from J, with 19 bases between. Germline values: CDR1 MNHEY, CDR2 SVGEGT. The CDR3 runs 17 residues.

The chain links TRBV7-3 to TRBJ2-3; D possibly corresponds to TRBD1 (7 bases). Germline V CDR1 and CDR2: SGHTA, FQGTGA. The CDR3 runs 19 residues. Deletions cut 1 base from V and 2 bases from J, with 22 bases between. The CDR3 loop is CASSLMSQGGRETTDTQYF. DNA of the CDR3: TGTGCCAGCAGCTTAATGAGTCAGGGGGGCCGGGAGACCACAGATACGCAGTATTTT.

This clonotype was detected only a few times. The CDR3 spells CASSQGTRNYEQYF. In nucleotides, the CDR3 is TGTGCCAGCAGCCAAGGGACTAGGAACTACGAGCAGTACTTC. This chain connects TRBV3-1 to TRBJ2-7; TRBD2 matches 7 bases. Germline V gene lookup returns CDR1 LGHDT and CDR2 YNNKEL (reference sequence). Trimming removed 1 base from V and 3 bases from J; junction bases left unmatched: 3. The CDR3 consists of 14 residues.

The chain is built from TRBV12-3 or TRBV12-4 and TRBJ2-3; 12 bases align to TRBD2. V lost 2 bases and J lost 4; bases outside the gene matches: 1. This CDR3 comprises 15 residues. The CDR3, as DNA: TGTGCCAGCAGTTTATCTAGCGGGAGGGCAGATACGCAGTATTTT. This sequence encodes CASSLSSGRADTQYF.

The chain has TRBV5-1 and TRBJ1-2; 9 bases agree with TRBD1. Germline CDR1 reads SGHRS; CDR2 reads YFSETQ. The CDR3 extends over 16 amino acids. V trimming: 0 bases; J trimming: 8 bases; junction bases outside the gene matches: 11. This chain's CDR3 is CASSLGGQGSARGYTF. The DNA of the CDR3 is TGCGCCAGCAGCTTGGGTGGACAGGGGTCGGCTAGAGGCTACACCTTC.

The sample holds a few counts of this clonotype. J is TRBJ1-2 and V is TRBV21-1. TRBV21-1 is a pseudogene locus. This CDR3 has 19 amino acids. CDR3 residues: CASSKEGGRVGEENYGYTF. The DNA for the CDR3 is TGTGCCAGCAGCAAAGAGGGAGGGAGGGTAGGAGAGGAGAACTATGGCTACACCTTC.

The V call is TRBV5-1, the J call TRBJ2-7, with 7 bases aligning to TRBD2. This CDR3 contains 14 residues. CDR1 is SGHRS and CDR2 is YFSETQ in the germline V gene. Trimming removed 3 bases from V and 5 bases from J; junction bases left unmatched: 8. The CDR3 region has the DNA TGCGCCAGCAGCTCAAGACTAGCTCAGGACGAGCAGTACTTC. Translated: CASSSRLAQDEQYF.

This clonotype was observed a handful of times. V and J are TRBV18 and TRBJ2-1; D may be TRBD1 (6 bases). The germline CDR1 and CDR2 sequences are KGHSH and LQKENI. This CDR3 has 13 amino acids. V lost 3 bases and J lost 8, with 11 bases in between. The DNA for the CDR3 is TGTGCCAGCTCACCGGACAGTTGGGATGAGCAGTTCTTC. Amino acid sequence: CASSPDSWDEQFF.

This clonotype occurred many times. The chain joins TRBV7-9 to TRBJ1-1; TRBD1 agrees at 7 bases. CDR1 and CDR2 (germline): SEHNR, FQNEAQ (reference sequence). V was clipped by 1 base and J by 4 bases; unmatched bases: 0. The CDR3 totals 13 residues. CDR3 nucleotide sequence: TGTGCCAGCAGCTTAGAGGGGGCCACTGAAGCTTTCTTT. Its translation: CASSLEGATEAFF.

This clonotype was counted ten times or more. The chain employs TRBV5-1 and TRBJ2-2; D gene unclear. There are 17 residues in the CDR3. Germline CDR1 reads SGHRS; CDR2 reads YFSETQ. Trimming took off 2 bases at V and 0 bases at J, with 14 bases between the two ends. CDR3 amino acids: CASSFHGSQTNTGELFF. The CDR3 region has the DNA TGCGCCAGCAGCTTTCATGGGTCTCAGACGAACACCGGGGAGCTGTTTTTT.